This entry describes one TCR beta chain. The record originates from a study of cytomegalovirus exposure and HLA in healthy donors. The CDR3 sequence is 13 residues long. Germline trimming cut 4 bases from V and 3 bases from J; bases unmatched to any gene: 3. Germline values: CDR1 ENHRY, CDR2 SYGVKD. All donors participated as healthy donors of bone marrow. The PCR used 60 Vbeta and 13 Jbeta primers. Produced via immunoSEQ multiplex PCR; TCRdb's table is partial and in-frame only. The sample records over 150,000 clones, around 80% being singletons. Sequenced sample: PBMCs. This clonotype was obtained from a woman in her forties or fifties in good health and CMV-seropositive. The chain combines TRBV10-3 with TRBJ2-7, with TRBD1 matching over 7 bases. In DNA, the CDR3 is TGTGCCATCAGTGGGACAGGTGGCTACGAGCAGTACTTC. Encoded protein: CAISGTGGYEQYF.